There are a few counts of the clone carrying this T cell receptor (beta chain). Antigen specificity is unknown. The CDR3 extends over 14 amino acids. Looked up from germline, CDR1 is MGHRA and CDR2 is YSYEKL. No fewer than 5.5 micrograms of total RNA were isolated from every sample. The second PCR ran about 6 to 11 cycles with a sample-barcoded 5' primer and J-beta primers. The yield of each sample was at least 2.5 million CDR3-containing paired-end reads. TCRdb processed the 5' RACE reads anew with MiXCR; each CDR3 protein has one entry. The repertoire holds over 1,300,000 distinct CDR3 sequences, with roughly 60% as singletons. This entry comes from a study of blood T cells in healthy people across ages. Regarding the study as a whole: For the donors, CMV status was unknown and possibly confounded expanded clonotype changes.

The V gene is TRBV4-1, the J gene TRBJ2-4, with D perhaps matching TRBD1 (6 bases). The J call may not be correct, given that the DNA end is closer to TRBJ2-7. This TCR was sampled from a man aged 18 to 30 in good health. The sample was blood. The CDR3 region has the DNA TGCGCCAGCAGCCAGGGGATGGGGGCGTACGAGCAGTACTTC. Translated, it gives CASSQGMGAYEQYF.